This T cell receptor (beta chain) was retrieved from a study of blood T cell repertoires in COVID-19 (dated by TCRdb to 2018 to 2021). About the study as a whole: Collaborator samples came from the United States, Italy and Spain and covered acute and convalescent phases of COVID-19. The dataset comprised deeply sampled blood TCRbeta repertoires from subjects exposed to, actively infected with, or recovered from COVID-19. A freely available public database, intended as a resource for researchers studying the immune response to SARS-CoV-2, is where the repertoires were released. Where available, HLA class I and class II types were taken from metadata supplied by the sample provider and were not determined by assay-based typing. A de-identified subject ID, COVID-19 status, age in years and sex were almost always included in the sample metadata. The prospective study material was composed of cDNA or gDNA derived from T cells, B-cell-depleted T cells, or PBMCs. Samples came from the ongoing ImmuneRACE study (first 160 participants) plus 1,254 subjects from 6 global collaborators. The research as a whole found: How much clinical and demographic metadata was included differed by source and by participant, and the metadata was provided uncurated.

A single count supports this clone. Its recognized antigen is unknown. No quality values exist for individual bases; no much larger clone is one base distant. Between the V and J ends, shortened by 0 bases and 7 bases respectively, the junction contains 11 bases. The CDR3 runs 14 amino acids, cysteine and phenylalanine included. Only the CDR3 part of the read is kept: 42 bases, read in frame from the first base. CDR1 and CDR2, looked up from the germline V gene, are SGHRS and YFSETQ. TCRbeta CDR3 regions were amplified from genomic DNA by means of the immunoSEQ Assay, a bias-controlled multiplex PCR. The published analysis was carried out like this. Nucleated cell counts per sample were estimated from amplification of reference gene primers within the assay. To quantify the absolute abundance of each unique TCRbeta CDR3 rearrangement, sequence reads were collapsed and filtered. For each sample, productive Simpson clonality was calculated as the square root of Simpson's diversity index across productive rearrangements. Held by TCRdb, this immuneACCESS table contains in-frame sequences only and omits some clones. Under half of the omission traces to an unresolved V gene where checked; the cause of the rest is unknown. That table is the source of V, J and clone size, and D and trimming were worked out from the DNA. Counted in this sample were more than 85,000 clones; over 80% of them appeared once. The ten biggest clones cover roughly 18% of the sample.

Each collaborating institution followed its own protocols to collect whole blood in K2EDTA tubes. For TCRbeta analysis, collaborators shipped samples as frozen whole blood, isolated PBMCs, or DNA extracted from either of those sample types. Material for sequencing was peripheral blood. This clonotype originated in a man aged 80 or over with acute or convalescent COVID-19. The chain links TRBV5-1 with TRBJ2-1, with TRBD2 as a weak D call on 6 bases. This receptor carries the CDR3 CASSLDFGGNEQFF. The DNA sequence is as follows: TGCGCCAGCAGCTTGGATTTTGGAGGGAATGAGCAGTTCTTC.